Listed below are T cell receptor beta chains from one sample, sequenced in a study of blood T cell repertoires in COVID-19. Data came from immunoSEQ multiplex PCR; TCRdb stores just in-frame clones and leaves some out. The data show around 330,000 clones, approximately 81% seen once. Input material: PBMCs or T cells enriched from blood (not recorded which). These receptors came from a woman in her twenties or thirties who had been exposed to COVID-19. Both conserved end residues are part of each CDR3. D genes are given only for firm matches. Size is stated for part of the rows, as once, few or many counts, or as a class when the clone is expanded.

>NA|TRBJ2-7|TRBV30|NA
TGTGCCTGGATCAGGAATGGCAGGGGTTCCGAGCAGTACTTC
CAWIRNGRGSEQYF
>NA|TRBJ1-2|TRBV5-1|NA
TGCGCCAGCAGCTCGGCCCGGGGGGCGGCCAACTATGGCTACACCTTC
CASSSARGAANYGYTF
>many|TRBJ1-1|TRBV27|TRBD1
TGTGCCAGCAGTCGACAGGGGCTATTTCTCACTGAAGCTTTCTTT
CASSRQGLFLTEAFF
>few|TRBJ1-1|TRBV7-9|TRBD1
TGTGCCAGCAGCTTAGCGCACATGACAGGGGGCACTGAAGCTTTCTTT
CASSLAHMTGGTEAFF
>NA|TRBJ2-2|TRBV6-1|TRBD2
TGTGCCAGCAGTGATCAACTAGCGGGAGCTATAAGCACCGGGGAGCTGTTTTTT
CASSDQLAGAISTGELFF
>NA|TRBJ2-7|TRBV7-9|TRBD2
TGTGCCAGCAGCTCGCTGGTTCTCCCTAGCGGGAAGGGCGAGCAGTACTTC
CASSSLVLPSGKGEQYF
>NA|TRBJ1-2|TRBV19|TRBD1
TGTGCCAGTAGTTCAGGGACAGGGGGGATCTATGGCTACACCTTC
CASSSGTGGIYGYTF
>once|TRBJ2-7|TRBV7-2|NA
TGTGCCAGCAGCTTAAACCTAAACTACGAGCAGTACTTC
CASSLNLNYEQYF
>few|TRBJ1-4|TRBV10-3|NA
TGTGCCATCAGAGGAGGAGGGACGCACGGGTTAGGGGAAAAACTGTTTTTT
CAIRGGGTHGLGEKLFF
>NA|TRBJ1-3|TRBV7-3|TRBD1
TGTGCCAGCAGCAGGACAGGGGAGAAGGCTGGAAACACCATATATTTT
CASSRTGEKAGNTIYF
>NA|TRBJ2-7|TRBV6-5|TRBD2
TGTGCCAGCAGTTTAGCGGGAGTTGTCTCCTACGAGCAGTACTTC
CASSLAGVVSYEQYF
>NA|TRBJ2-5|TRBV3-1/TRBV3-2|TRBD2
TGTGCCAGCAGCCAAAGAACGGGAGGGCCGAAGGAGACCCAGTACTTC
CASSQRTGGPKETQYF
>NA|TRBJ1-5|TRBV4-1|TRBD1
TGCGCCAGCAGCCAAGATGTAGGACAGGGGGCGAGAAGCAATCAGCCCCAGCATTTT
CASSQDVGQGARSNQPQHF
>NA|TRBJ1-3|TRBV19|NA
TGTGCCAGTAGTATAGAGGGCAGTCGCCACTCTGGAAACACCATATATTTT
CASSIEGSRHSGNTIYF
>NA|TRBJ2-6|TRBV5-8|TRBD2
TGTGCCAGCAGCCCGGATCGAGCGGGGATCTCTGGGGCCAACGTCCTGACTTTC
CASSPDRAGISGANVLTF
>NA|TRBJ2-2|TRBV19|TRBD1
TGTGCCAGTAGTCGTGGACAGGGGGCGCGATTCTCTGGGGAGCTGTTTTTT
CASSRGQGARFSGELFF
>NA|TRBJ1-1|TRBV20-1|TRBD1
TGCAGTGCTAGTCGTCGGACAGGTATGAACACTGAAGCTTTCTTT
CSASRRTGMNTEAFF
>NA|TRBJ2-5|TRBV7-3|TRBD1
TGTGCCAGCAGTCGACAGGGGGGTCAAGAGACCCAGTACTTC
CASSRQGGQETQYF
>NA|TRBJ1-3|TRBV6-1|TRBD1
TGTGCCAGCAGTTCGCTACCGGGACAGGGAAACACCATATATTTT
CASSSLPGQGNTIYF